This T cell receptor beta chain came from a study of PD-L1 blockade in urothelial cancer. Study-wide findings and caveats: Greater 3-week expansion of tumor-associated blood clones was recorded for durable-benefit patients.

Sequenced by immunoSEQ multiplex PCR; TCRdb stores in-frame clones only, minus some. The data show 30,000 to 40,000 clones, with over 70% seen just once and about a sixth held by the top ten. Germline CDR1 SEHNR, CDR2 FQNEAQ (reference sequence). This CDR3 contains 19 residues. V shed 4 bases and J 0 bases; nucleotides not matched to a gene: 14. Concerning this clone: Its specificity is not known.

Material: PBMCs, obtained around atezolizumab (anti-PD-L1) treatment. The chain links TRBV7-9 to TRBJ1-2, with TRBD1 matching over 10 bases. The sequence was collected from a man between 60 and 75 years old with urothelial cancer. The CDR3 DNA sequence: TGTGCCAGCAGCTCTAACCCGGGACAGGGGTTACAGTCTAACTATGGCTACACCTTC. It translates to CASSSNPGQGLQSNYGYTF. Together with reference TRBV7-9 and TRBJ1-2, the CDR3 gives the full variable domain: DTGVSQNPRHKITKRGQNVTFRCDPISEHNRLYWYRQTLGQGPEFLTYFQNEAQLEKSRLLSDRFSAERPKGSFSTLEIQRTEQGDSAMYLCASSSNPGQGLQSNYGYTFGSGTRLTVV.